Reported below is one T cell receptor beta chain. Its target is unknown. This sample was included in a study of shared clonotypes between healthy human individuals. Findings and limits, study-wide: It was anticipated that sequencing depth would influence how many clonotypes donors shared.

Per germline, CDR1 MGHRA and CDR2 YSYEKL. Trimming cost V 1 base and J 1 base, with 11 bases left between them. This CDR3 comprises 16 residues. At the deep level, the assay was run. Produced via immunoSEQ multiplex PCR; TCRdb's table is partial and in-frame only. This sample has 2 million to 3 million clones, with roughly 93% found just once. Sequenced input: naive CD4+ T cells from PBMCs. Regarding subset: CD45RA+ positively selected. The genes are TRBV4-1 and TRBJ2-1; perhaps TRBD2 as D (5 bases). This sequence originates from a man in his late teens or twenties in good health. Some clones in this sample may be carry-over from other donors' samples. The CDR3 reads CASSQGVSESYNEQFF. The CDR3 nucleotides are TGCGCCAGCAGCCAAGGGGTTAGCGAATCCTACAATGAGCAGTTCTTC.